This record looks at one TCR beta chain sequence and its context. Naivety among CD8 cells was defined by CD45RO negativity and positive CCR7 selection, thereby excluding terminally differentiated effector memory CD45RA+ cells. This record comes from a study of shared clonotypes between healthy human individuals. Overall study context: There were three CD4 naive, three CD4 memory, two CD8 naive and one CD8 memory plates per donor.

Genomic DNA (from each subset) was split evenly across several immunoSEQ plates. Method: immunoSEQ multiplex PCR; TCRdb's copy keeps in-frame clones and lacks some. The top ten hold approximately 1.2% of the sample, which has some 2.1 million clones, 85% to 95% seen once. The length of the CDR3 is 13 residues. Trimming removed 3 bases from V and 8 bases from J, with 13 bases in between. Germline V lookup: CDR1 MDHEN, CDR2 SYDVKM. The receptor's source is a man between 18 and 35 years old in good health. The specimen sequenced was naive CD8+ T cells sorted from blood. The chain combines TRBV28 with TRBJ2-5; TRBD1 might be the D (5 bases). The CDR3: CASSFQGPPTQYF. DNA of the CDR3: TGTGCCAGCAGTTTCCAGGGCCCCCCTACCCAGTACTTC.